What follows is one TCR beta chain and its context. This clonotype was seen only a few times. Its antigen remains unidentified. Base qualities were left out, and no much larger clone turns up one base away. The TCR beta CDR3 regions were amplified from RNA transcripts. The first round of RT-PCR for the TCR CDR3 was performed with the HTBI primer set and the Qiagen OneStep RT-PCR kit. The libraries were constructed in a second round of multiplex PCR and then size-selected and purified. Sequencing of the libraries was done on an Illumina HiSeq2000 using paired-end 100 bp reads. Turning to the authors' computational methods: SOAPnuke was used to process the raw data, removing reads that contained adapters or uncalled bases, had a mean Phred below 15, or lacked an exact match to the constant primer or identifier. COPE v1.2.5 was used to merge the high-quality paired reads, and each unique nucleotide sequence was defined as a clonotype. Clonotypes were aligned to IMGT TRBV, TRBD and TRBJ reference segments using MiTCR v1.1. Analysis was restricted to V-J combinations with a frequency above 0.0001, which covered just over 98% of repertoires. A TCS score was defined as the ratio of F50 (clonal expansion) to E x V (chaos), with BLOSUM62-based TCRdist applied between CDR3 peptides within each V-J. Welch's t-statistics and random forest reduced fewer than 550 V-J features to 13, which were used in a naive Bayes classifier (R e1071). TCRdb reprocessed the public reads (quality trimming at Q25 with fastp, clone calling with MiXCR) and kept in-frame beta chains. Each entry is one CDR3 protein sequence, shown with its most common DNA and genes. TCRdb, not the original authors, processed these V and J calls. This sample has some 580,000 distinct CDR3 sequences in its table, and more than 15% of those were observed once. Of the sample, about 3.5% is held by the ten largest clones.

This sample was included in a study of T cells in Graves' hyperthyroidism and ophthalmopathy (dated by TCRdb to the late 2010s). For context, the study as a whole: Peripheral blood was collected at initial diagnosis, before any treatment. Prospective prediction of ophthalmopathy was tested in an independent validation cohort consisting of roughly 20 hyperthyroidism patients and 17 patients who later progressed to ophthalmopathy. The 100 discovery patients were divided at random into training and test sets in a 7:3 ratio. According to the paper, TCR Vbeta CDR3 sequencing was carried out on approximately 140 peripheral blood samples, which came from 40 to 45 ophthalmopathy, around 74 hyperthyroidism and some 17 progressor patients. After blood sampling, hyperthyroidism patients were treated with methimazole at a starting dose of 30 mg daily, and ophthalmopathy patients were treated with high-dose intravenous methylprednisolone. TCR V-J signatures able to tell the groups apart were searched for in a discovery cohort of 100 patients, of whom more than 40 had Graves' ophthalmopathy and 55 to 60 had stable Graves' hyperthyroidism. In addition, the study compared T-cell repertoires in thyroid tissue and in blood from 6 or 7 Graves' hyperthyroidism patients. The investigation overall reported the following: No statistical method was used to fix the sample size in advance, and group allocation was not hidden from the investigators. In validation, the model predicted progression to ophthalmopathy a median of around six months before onset, with over 60% sensitivity and almost 75% specificity. Blood samples also contained most of the expanded thyroid clonotypes (frequency above 0.001), which suggests that blood repertoires may reflect thyroid immune responses. In cross-validation, a model built on a 13 V-J signature told ophthalmopathy apart from stable hyperthyroidism with under 90% sensitivity and approximately 84% specificity, and in testing the same model reached 80%/75%.

The CDR3 measures 15 amino acids from cysteine to phenylalanine. Only the CDR3 part of the read is kept: 45 bases, read in frame from the first base. Germline trimming amounts to 0 bases on V and 3 bases on J, with 4 as the count of junction bases outside the gene matches. CDR1 and CDR2 (SGDLS, YYNGEE) derive from the germline V gene. Ophthalmopathy patients had moderately to severely active disease, Clinical Activity Score of at least 3, NOSPECS grade of at least 4, and duration under 3 months. Any patient with an uncontrolled infection, another autoimmune disease, pregnancy or lactation was excluded. Diagnoses were based on clinical symptoms, serum thyroxine and TRAb, thyroid ultrasound and orbital computed tomography. Ficoll-Paque density gradient centrifugation was used to isolate PBMCs from 9.5 to 10 ml of fresh peripheral blood. Trizol reagent was used to extract total RNA, and RNA quality was then checked on an Agilent 2100 Bioanalyzer.

Sequences were obtained from blood. Rearrangement joined TRBV9 to TRBJ2-7, with 9 middle bases fitting TRBD2. This TCR came from a woman aged 40 to 50 with Graves' ophthalmopathy. The CDR3 reads as follows: CASSVEAGGHYEQYF. DNA sequence: TGTGCCAGCAGCGTAGAGGCGGGAGGGCACTACGAGCAGTACTTC.